This T cell receptor (beta chain) appears in the sequencing data of a study of cytomegalovirus exposure and HLA in healthy donors. Between the trimmed V and J ends, which lost 4 bases and 4 bases, there was a span of 8 bases. Looked up from germline, CDR1 is SGHTA and CDR2 is FQGNSA. The CDR3 loop spans 13 amino acids. This clone was seen a few times. 60 Vbeta and 13 Jbeta primers were used in PCR. Clones were read by immunoSEQ multiplex PCR, and TCRdb kept only the in-frame ones, dropping some. This table has some 100,000 clones, around 80% appearing once. What was sequenced was PBMCs. This sequence joins TRBV7-2 and TRBJ1-5; D gene uncertain. The receptor was derived from a woman aged 18-35 years in good health and CMV-seronegative. The CDR3 DNA reads as TGTGCCAGCAGCTCTAACGGGAATCAGCCCCAGCATTTT. Amino acids: CASSSNGNQPQHF.